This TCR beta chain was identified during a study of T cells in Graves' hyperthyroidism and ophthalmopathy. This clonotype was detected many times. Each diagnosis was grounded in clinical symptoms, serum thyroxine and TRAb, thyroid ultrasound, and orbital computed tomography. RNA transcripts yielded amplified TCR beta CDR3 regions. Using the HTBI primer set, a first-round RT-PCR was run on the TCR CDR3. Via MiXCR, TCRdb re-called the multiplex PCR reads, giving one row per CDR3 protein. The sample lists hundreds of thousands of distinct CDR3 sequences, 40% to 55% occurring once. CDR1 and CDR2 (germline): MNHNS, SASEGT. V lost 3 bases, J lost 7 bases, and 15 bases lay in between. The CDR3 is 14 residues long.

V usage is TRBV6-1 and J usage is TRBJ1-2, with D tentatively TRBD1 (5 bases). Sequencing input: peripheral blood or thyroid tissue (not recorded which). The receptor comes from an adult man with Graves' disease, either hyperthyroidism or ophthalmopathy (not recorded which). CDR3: CASSDLGREGGYTF. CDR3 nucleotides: TGTGCCAGCAGTGATCTCGGCAGGGAAGGTGGCTACACCTTC.